A single sample is the source of the 21 T cell receptor beta chains below, sequenced in a study of metastatic and nonmetastatic thyroid tumors. With MiXCR, TCRdb called clones anew from the PCR reads. This table holds over 25,000 clones, 18% found once. No treatment of any kind had been given to any patient before thyroid surgery. The sequencing sample was made of blood. The receptor set was obtained from a female donor with papillary thyroid cancer or a benign thyroid nodule (not recorded which). Some clones in this sample may be carry-over from other donors' samples.

This clone has only a few counts. A much larger clonotype is one base distant, so this may be a read error. The same CDR3 is also encoded by other DNA sequences in this sample. The chain recombines TRBV27 with TRBJ2-3, with 7 bases that match TRBD1. CDR1 and CDR2 (germline): MNHEY, SMNVEV (reference sequence). The CDR3 has 17 amino acids. The CDR3 loop is CAGSFLTGVGVVDTQYF. DNA of the CDR3: TGTGCCGGCAGCTTCCTAACAGGGGTGGGAGTTGTAGATACGCAGTATTTT.

To note about this clone: A much larger clone lies one base from this, so it may be a read error. The CDR3 loop is CASSLGTGQKLGYTF. CDR3 sequence (DNA): TGTGCCAGCAGTTTAGGTACAGGACAAAAACTGGGCTACACCTTC. The chain recombines TRBV12-3 or TRBV12-4 with TRBJ1-2, with a weak D call TRBD1 (5 bases). Trimming removed 1 base from V and 8 bases from J, with 17 bases in between. The length of the CDR3 is 15 residues.

V gene TRBV7-9 combines with J gene TRBJ1-2; TRBD1 aligns across 8 bases. CDR3 length equals 14 residues. Germline CDR1 reads SEHNR; CDR2 reads FQNEAQ (reference sequence). Trimming at V came to 3 bases and at J to 0 bases, leaving 0 bases not matched to a gene. CDR3 region: CASSLDRANYGYTF. CDR3 nucleotide sequence: TGTGCCAGCAGCTTGGACAGGGCTAACTATGGCTACACCTTC.

The chain employs TRBV28 and TRBJ1-2, with 8 bases that match TRBD1. From germline, CDR1 is MDHEN and CDR2 SYDVKM. This CDR3 spans 15 amino acids. The trim removed 7 bases at V and 7 bases at J, leaving 14 bases unmatched. The CDR3 DNA reads as TGTGCCAGCACTCAAGGAGGAACAGGGGGTATTGGCTACACCTTC. Translation gives CASTQGGTGGIGYTF.

The genes are TRBV9 and TRBJ2-7, with D tentatively TRBD1 or TRBD2 (6 bases each). V was pared by 3 bases and J by 7 bases, with 17 bases between. This CDR3 contains 14 residues. Germline V lookup: CDR1 SGDLS, CDR2 YYNGEE. CDR3 loop: CASSADRGAVEQYF. The DNA of the CDR3 is TGTGCCAGCAGCGCTGATAGGGGGGCGGTGGAGCAGTACTTC.

In its sample, this clone was seen many times. A much larger clonotype is one base distant, so this may be a read error. Other DNA sequences in the same sample also yield this CDR3. The J gene is TRBJ1-2, the V gene TRBV12-3 or TRBV12-4; possibly TRBD1 for D (5 bases). This CDR3 contains 14 residues. This CDR3 reads CASSLGRDNYGYTF. For the CDR3, the DNA is TGCGCCAGCAGTTTAGGGAGGGACAACTATGGCTACACCTTC.

This clone has a count of ten or more. This sequence joins TRBV7-2 and TRBJ1-1, with unresolved D. The V end lost 8 bases, the J end lost 0 bases, and 25 bases lay between the germline ends. The length of the CDR3 is 18 residues. Germline values: CDR1 SGHTA, CDR2 FQGNSA. Written as DNA, the CDR3 is TGTGCCAGCGGAACGCATATCATGGCCCCTAGGGTGAACACTGAAGCTTTCTTT. This encodes CASGTHIMAPRVNTEAFF.

This clone has a count of ten or more. This chain links TRBV4-1 with TRBJ1-6, with D tentatively TRBD1 (6 bases). Germline assignment: CDR1 MGHRA and CDR2 YSYEKL. This CDR3 has 14 residues. Trimming removed 1 base from V and 7 bases from J, with 8 bases in between. Written as DNA, the CDR3 is TGCGCCAGCAGCCAAGCCGACAGGAATTCACCCCTCCACTTT. Its translation: CASSQADRNSPLHF.

This clone has a handful of counts. The CDR3 bases are TGTGCCAGCATTGACGGGGGGAACAATCAGCCCCAGCATTTT. As protein: CASIDGGNNQPQHF. The chain is built from TRBV6-1 and TRBJ1-5; tentative D call: TRBD1 (5 bases). V shed 7 bases and J shed 3 bases, with 13 bases lying between them. Germline V gene lookup returns CDR1 MNHNS and CDR2 SASEGT. The CDR3 totals 14 residues.

The table lists this clone with many counts. The gene calls are TRBV5-1 and TRBJ1-1, with TRBD1 as a possible D gene (5 bases). The CDR3 runs to 14 residues. Trimming removed 2 bases from V and 1 base from J, with 9 bases in between. From germline, CDR1 is SGHRS and CDR2 YFSETQ. The CDR3, as DNA: TGCGCCAGCAGCTTTGGGACGGAGAACACTGAAGCTTTCTTT. Residues: CASSFGTENTEAFF.

This clone was picked up many times. The chain joins TRBV20-1 to TRBJ1-1; 7 positions match TRBD1. Trimming at V came to 5 bases and at J to 7 bases, leaving 19 bases not matched to a gene. This CDR3 spans 16 amino acids. In germline, CDR1 is DFQATT, CDR2 SNEGSKA (reference sequence). The CDR3 spells CSASPPRQGDYGEAFF. The DNA of the CDR3 is TGCAGTGCTTCGCCTCCCCGACAGGGAGATTATGGTGAAGCTTTCTTT.

In this sample, this clone turned up a few times. V is TRBV6-2 or TRBV6-3 and J is TRBJ1-3; D remains ambiguous. CDR1 is MNHEY, CDR2 SVGEGT, per germline. CDR3 length equals 15 residues. Trimming left V 0 bases short and J 0 bases short, with 6 bases between. DNA for the CDR3: TGTGCCAGCAGTTACTCTGGTACCTCTGGAAACACCATATATTTT. Translation: CASSYSGTSGNTIYF.

Ten or more counts support this clone. The V call is TRBV20-1, the J call TRBJ2-1; D not resolved. Trimming cost V 1 base and J 2 bases, with 6 bases left between them. The CDR3 is made up of 13 amino acids. Germline-derived CDR1 and CDR2 are DFQATT and SNEGSKA (reference sequence). The CDR3 loop is CSARGLTYNEQFF. Written as DNA, the CDR3 is TGCAGTGCTAGAGGACTCACCTACAATGAGCAGTTCTTC.

This clone was recorded at least ten times. The rearrangement links TRBV6-2 or TRBV6-3 to TRBJ1-5; 9 nucleotides agree with TRBD1. This CDR3 comprises 14 residues. J gave up 3 bases and V 6 bases, and 3 bases lay outside the gene matches. Germline V gene lookup returns CDR1 MNHEY and CDR2 SVGEGT. CDR3 protein: CASRGQGNNQPQHF. The CDR3 DNA reads as TGTGCCAGCAGGGGACAGGGAAACAATCAGCCCCAGCATTTT.

This clone has ten or more counts. V and J are TRBV20-1 and TRBJ1-4; possibly TRBD1 for D (6 bases). The V and J ends lost 4 bases and 4 bases respectively, with 16 bases between them. This CDR3 spans 15 amino acids. Germline-derived CDR1 and CDR2 are DFQATT and SNEGSKA (reference sequence). The CDR3 DNA sequence: TGCAGTGCTAAAGATCGACAGGCGAATAATGAAAAACTGTTTTTT. This translates into CSAKDRQANNEKLFF.

This clone was seen many times. V and J are TRBV29-1 and TRBJ2-7; TRBD1 aligns across 12 bases. V trimming: 6 bases; J trimming: 6 bases; junction bases outside the gene matches: 12. This CDR3 spans 15 amino acids. Germline lookup yields CDR1 SQVTM and CDR2 ANQGSEA. The CDR3 region has the DNA TGCAGCGTGAGGGGACAGGGGGCTTCCACGGGCGAGCAGTACTTC. Protein: CSVRGQGASTGEQYF.

The chain uses TRBV12-3 or TRBV12-4 and TRBJ1-2; D is uncertain. This CDR3 comprises 11 residues. V dropped 4 bases and J dropped 6 bases, with 6 bases sitting between them. CDR3 nucleotides: TGTGCCAGCAGTTCCCGCCATGGCTACACCTTC. It yields the protein CASSSRHGYTF.

This clone is a singleton in its sample. This sequence joins TRBV20-1 and TRBJ2-2, with D perhaps matching TRBD1 (6 bases). The CDR3 covers 13 residues. The V end was cut by 6 bases, the J end by 6 bases, with 14 bases between. Germline V gene data show CDR1 as DFQATT and CDR2 as SNEGSKA (reference sequence). The CDR3 here is CSAWDINAGELFF. The DNA for the CDR3 is TGCAGTGCGTGGGACATCAACGCCGGGGAGCTGTTTTTT.

This clone has just a few counts. A much larger clonotype is one base distant, so this may be a read error. The chain links TRBV10-3 to TRBJ2-3; 7 bases are a match to TRBD1. Germline trimming cut 6 bases from V and 2 bases from J; bases unmatched to any gene: 8. CDR3 length equals 15 residues. The germline V gene encodes CDR1 ENHRY and CDR2 SYGVKD. CDR3 nucleotide sequence: TGTGCCATCAGCCAGGGACAGACTACCACAGATACGCAGTATTTT. Amino acid sequence: CAISQGQTTTDTQYF.

Concerning this clone: A read error may account for a junction end that differs from germline. The chain uses TRBV28 and TRBJ1-2; D uncertain. There are 14 residues in the CDR3. Per the germline V gene, CDR1 is MDHEN and CDR2 is SYDVKM. CDR3 residues: CARSLAQADYGYTF. CDR3 bases: TGTGCCAGGAGTTTGGCTCAGGCTGACTATGGATACACCTTC.

This clone has only one observation. The J gene is TRBJ2-7, the V gene TRBV4-1, with 9 nucleotides matching TRBD2. CDR3 length: 16 amino acids. Germline V gene lookup returns CDR1 MGHRA and CDR2 YSYEKL. V lost 5 bases to trimming and J lost 4 bases; unmatched junction nucleotides: 12. The CDR3 sequence is CASSSSVAGGTYEQYF. The CDR3 region has the DNA TGCGCCAGCAGCTCCTCGGTGGCGGGAGGGACATACGAGCAGTACTTC.